This T cell receptor beta chain derives from a study of blood T cell repertoires in COVID-19. The CDR3 runs to 15 residues. Trimming took 4 bases from V and 2 from J, leaving 12 bases between them. The germline V gene encodes CDR1 SGHVS and CDR2 FNYEAQ. Using immunoSEQ multiplex PCR, the repertoire was profiled, and TCRdb retains in-frame clones only, with some absent. This sample has 150,000 to 200,000 clones, with roughly 88% found just once. The sequenced material came from peripheral blood. The rearrangement uses TRBV7-6 and TRBJ2-1; D unresolved. The receptor was derived from a woman aged 60-75 years with acute or convalescent COVID-19. CDR3 residues: CASSSERGPYNEQFF. The CDR3 coding sequence is TGTGCCAGCAGCTCAGAGCGAGGTCCCTACAATGAGCAGTTCTTC.